The 27 T cell receptor beta chains below come from one sample, sequenced in a study of identical twins. TCRdb passed the 5' RACE reads through MiXCR, listing each CDR3 protein once. The profile shows around 510,000 distinct CDR3 sequences, roughly an eighth of them singletons. The same specimen was also included in a second study, on yellow fever vaccine responses in identical twins.

The sample taken for sequencing was CD4+ T cells sorted from blood. These receptors were collected from a woman under 30 in good health.

This chain uses TRBV29-1 with TRBJ1-5; D call uncertain. The CDR3 runs to 13 residues. Trimming left V 1 base short and J 0 bases short, with 4 bases between. Germline values: CDR1 SQVTM, CDR2 ANQGSEA. CDR3 loop: CSVEVGSNQPQHF. The CDR3 DNA reads TGCAGCGTTGAAGTGGGTAGCAATCAGCCCCAGCATTTT.

This clonotype occurred many times. This sequence joins TRBV6-5 and TRBJ2-7; a weak D match, TRBD2 (6 bases). V was trimmed by 0 bases and J by 0 bases, leaving 21 bases between them. CDR3 length: 19 residues. Looked up from germline, CDR1 is MNHEY and CDR2 is SVGAGI. CDR3 region: CASSYSGLRTARGSYEQYF. In DNA form, the CDR3 reads TGTGCCAGCAGTTACTCGGGGCTCCGGACTGCGCGGGGCTCCTACGAGCAGTACTTC.

This clonotype has more than one count but fewer than ten. The chain joins TRBV11-2 to TRBJ2-5; D unresolved. This CDR3 has 14 residues. The V end lost 4 bases, the J end lost 5 bases, and 14 bases lay between the germline ends. In germline, CDR1 is SGHAT, CDR2 FQNNGV. In DNA, the CDR3 is TGTGCCAGCAGCTCCTTGGCCAGAGAGGAGACCCAGTACTTC. It is translated as CASSSLAREETQYF.

This clonotype came up many times. This chain joins TRBV15 and TRBJ2-2; no clear D. This CDR3 is 14 amino acids long. Germline V gives CDR1 LNHNV, CDR2 YYDKDF (reference sequence). V was cut by 1 base and J by 2 bases, with 5 bases left in between. The CDR3 sequence: CATSRGGNTGELFF. The CDR3 DNA reads as TGTGCCACCAGCAGAGGTGGTAACACCGGGGAGCTGTTTTTT.

This chain joins TRBV11-2 and TRBJ2-7, with D unresolved. Germline CDR1 and CDR2: SGHAT and FQNNGV. The CDR3 is 11 amino acids. Trimming took 5 bases from V and 6 from J, leaving 8 bases between them. CDR3 in DNA: TGTGCCAGCAGCACTTCACTCGAGCAGTACTTC. This encodes CASSTSLEQYF.

This clonotype was found many times. The gene calls are TRBV6-2 or TRBV6-3 and TRBJ2-1; 12 bases fit TRBD2. This CDR3 contains 17 residues. V shed 6 bases and J 6 bases; nucleotides not matched to a gene: 12. CDR1 and CDR2 from the germline V gene are MNHEY and SVGEGT. CDR3 in DNA: TGTGCCAGCAGCCCCCGACTAGCGGGAGTGGGCCTCAATGAGCAGTTCTTC. It yields the protein CASSPRLAGVGLNEQFF.

This chain connects TRBV4-3 to TRBJ2-1, with D possibly being TRBD1 (6 bases). This CDR3 is built from 16 residues. From germline, CDR1 is LGHNA and CDR2 YSLEER. V gave up 1 base and J gave up 0 bases, with 10 bases separating them. In DNA, the CDR3 is TGCGCCAGCAGCCAAGGCGGCAGGGGCTCCTACAATGAGCAGTTCTTC. Translating it yields CASSQGGRGSYNEQFF.

The chain uses TRBV5-5 and TRBJ2-5; 11 positions match TRBD2. Germline loops: CDR1 SGHKS, CDR2 YYEKEE (reference sequence). This CDR3 is built from 15 residues. The V gene end was trimmed by 3 bases and the J gene end by 3 bases; junction bases not matched to a gene: 4. CDR3 in DNA: TGTGCCAGCAGCTCCCAACTAGCGGGAGAAGAGACCCAGTACTTC. Translating it yields CASSSQLAGEETQYF.

This clonotype has just a few counts. The gene calls are TRBV28 and TRBJ2-1, with D perhaps given as TRBD1 or TRBD2 (5 bases each). The CDR3 has 15 residues. With 5 bases removed from V and 3 bases from J, the gap between germline ends came to 14 bases. The germline gives CDR1 MDHEN, CDR2 SYDVKM. The CDR3 region is CASSQRGRDYNEQFF. The CDR3 nucleotides read TGTGCCAGCAGTCAACGGGGCAGAGACTACAATGAGCAGTTCTTC.

This clonotype was detected only a few times. The rearrangement joins TRBV3-1 to TRBJ2-2; possibly TRBD1 or TRBD2 for D (6 bases each). Germline values: CDR1 LGHDT, CDR2 YNNKEL (reference sequence). Trimming removed 1 base at V and 13 bases at J, with 16 bases between. This CDR3 spans 14 amino acids. The CDR3 sequence: CASSQGRVRGMLFF. CDR3 nucleotide sequence: TGTGCCAGCAGCCAAGGGAGGGTCAGGGGCATGCTGTTTTTT.

This chain links TRBV20-1 with TRBJ2-7, with no clear D. Trimming cost V 5 bases and J 5 bases, with 19 bases left between them. Germline CDR1 DFQATT, CDR2 SNEGSKA (reference sequence). The CDR3 has 14 amino acids. CDR3 amino acids: CSAPSAPASDEQYF. CDR3 in DNA: TGCAGTGCTCCATCGGCGCCTGCGTCGGACGAGCAGTACTTC.

This clonotype was detected ten times or more. The chain recombines TRBV12-3 or TRBV12-4 with TRBJ2-7; 9 bases align to TRBD1. The trim removed 6 bases at V and 3 bases at J, leaving 6 bases unmatched. The length of the CDR3 is 14 residues. CDR3 loop: CASRRTGVLYEQYF. The CDR3 DNA follows: TGTGCCAGCAGAAGGACAGGGGTTCTCTACGAGCAGTACTTC.

This clonotype was observed a handful of times. V usage is TRBV20-1 and J usage is TRBJ2-1, with 9 positions matching TRBD2. The junction had 8 bases not matched to a gene; V was cut back by 5 bases and J by 9 bases. The CDR3 has 13 residues. CDR1 is DFQATT, CDR2 SNEGSKA, per germline (reference sequence). CDR3 loop: CSARQGLAGEQFF. DNA for the CDR3: TGCAGTGCTCGACAGGGACTAGCTGGTGAGCAGTTCTTC.

This clonotype turned up a few times. V and J are TRBV28 and TRBJ1-2; 8 nucleotides match TRBD1. Germline V gene lookup returns CDR1 MDHEN and CDR2 SYDVKM. The V gene end was trimmed by 5 bases and the J gene end by 4 bases; junction bases not matched to a gene: 3. This CDR3 spans 13 amino acids. As DNA, the CDR3 is TGTGCCAGCAGTGTGACAGGGGCCTATGGCTACACCTTC. This encodes CASSVTGAYGYTF.

This clonotype was counted ten times or more. The chain has TRBV12-3 or TRBV12-4 and TRBJ2-2; no clear D gene. The CDR3 sequence is 14 residues long. Trimming shortened V by 1 base and J by 4 bases, and 7 bases separated the two germline ends. The CDR3 loop reads CASSLGYGTGELFF. The CDR3 DNA reads TGTGCCAGCAGTTTAGGCTATGGCACCGGGGAGCTGTTTTTT.

This clonotype was observed a few times. V gene TRBV7-2 combines with J gene TRBJ1-5; D is unclear. V dropped 0 bases and J dropped 3 bases, with 6 bases sitting between them. In germline, CDR1 is SGHTA, CDR2 FQGNSA. The CDR3 contains 14 residues. CDR3 sequence (DNA): TGTGCCAGCAGCTTAGCGGCAAACAATCAGCCCCAGCATTTT. Amino acids: CASSLAANNQPQHF.

This clonotype was picked up a small number of times. This chain connects TRBV7-2 to TRBJ1-1, with D unresolved. Germline CDR1 is SGHTA and CDR2 is FQGNSA. Trimming removed 1 base at V and 1 base at J, with 7 bases between. CDR3 length equals 14 residues. CDR3 DNA: TGTGCCAGCAGCTTAGGACACTCGAACACTGAAGCTTTCTTT. Encoded protein: CASSLGHSNTEAFF. The full variable domain, in which reference TRBV7-2 and TRBJ1-1 provide the parts outside the CDR3, is GAGVSQSPSNKVTEKGKDVELRCDPISGHTALYWYRQSLGQGLEFLIYFQGNSAPDKSGLPSDRFSAERTGGSVSTLTIQRTQQEDSAVYLCASSLGHSNTEAFFGQGTRLTVV.

CDR3 nucleotide sequence: TGCAGCGTGGGACCAAAGAAAGAGACCCAGTACTTC. Translated: CSVGPKKETQYF. The V and J genes are TRBV29-1 and TRBJ2-5, with D perhaps matching TRBD1 or TRBD2 (5 bases each). V lost 6 bases and J lost 3, with 11 bases in between. CDR3 length equals 12 residues. Germline values: CDR1 SQVTM, CDR2 ANQGSEA.

The gene calls are TRBV5-1 and TRBJ2-5; D gene unclear. There are 13 residues in the CDR3. Trimming left V 3 bases short and J 2 bases short, with 8 bases between. Germline V gene lookup returns CDR1 SGHRS and CDR2 YFSETQ. CDR3 coding DNA: TGCGCCAGCAGCTCGGCGGCTCAAGAGACCCAGTACTTC. Its translation is CASSSAAQETQYF. Full variable domain (missing parts from reference TRBV5-1 and TRBJ2-5): KAGVTQTPRYLIKTRGQQVTLSCSPISGHRSVSWYQQTPGQGLQFLFEYFSETQRNKGNFPGRFSGRQFSNSRSEMNVSTLELGDSALYLCASSSAAQETQYFGPGTRLLVL.

The rearrangement uses TRBV7-9 and TRBJ2-1, with TRBD2 matching 12 bases. The V segment lost 3 bases and the J segment 11 bases; nucleotides outside the gene matches: 8. CDR1 SEHNR and CDR2 FQNEAQ come from the germline V gene (reference sequence). The CDR3 extends over 15 amino acids. CDR3 sequence reads: CASSFSQLAGGKQFF. CDR3 nucleotide sequence: TGTGCCAGCAGCTTTAGCCAACTAGCGGGAGGAAAGCAGTTCTTC.

This clonotype was seen repeatedly, ten times or more. CDR3 DNA sequence: TGCAGCGTTGAGGGAGGAGATACGCAGTATTTT. Its protein is CSVEGGDTQYF. The V call is TRBV29-1, the J call TRBJ2-3; TRBD2 is a possible D gene (6 bases). This CDR3 spans 11 amino acids. The germline CDR1 and CDR2 sequences are SQVTM and ANQGSEA. Trimming stripped 3 bases from V and 5 bases from J, with 6 bases between.

This clonotype occurred many times. V usage is TRBV28 and J usage is TRBJ2-1, with 10 bases identical to TRBD1. V dropped 9 bases and J dropped 4; count of bases not matched to a gene: 9. This CDR3 comprises 15 residues. Germline V gene data show CDR1 as MDHEN and CDR2 as SYDVKM. CDR3 in amino acids: CASHHRDRGYNEQFF. For the CDR3, the DNA is TGTGCCAGTCATCATCGGGACAGGGGATACAATGAGCAGTTCTTC.

This clonotype has ten or more counts. CDR3 in DNA: TGTGCCAGCAGTGAAGTTAGGTGGACTGAAGCTTTCTTT. This codes for CASSEVRWTEAFF. The chain employs TRBV6-1 and TRBJ1-1; D remains ambiguous. Trimming cost V 1 base and J 5 bases, with 8 bases left between them. Germline lookup yields CDR1 MNHNS and CDR2 SASEGT. The CDR3 covers 13 residues.

This clonotype has at least ten counts. The J gene is TRBJ2-2, the V gene TRBV15; D gene unclear. CDR1 is LNHNV and CDR2 is YYDKDF in the germline V gene (reference sequence). V was trimmed by 2 bases and J by 6 bases, leaving 13 bases between them. The CDR3 is 15 amino acids. CDR3 sequence: CATSRLAVGPGELFF. CDR3 sequence (DNA): TGTGCCACCAGCAGATTGGCGGTGGGTCCCGGGGAGCTGTTTTTT. The full variable domain, its missing parts supplied by reference TRBV15 and TRBJ2-2, is DAMVIQNPRYQVTQFGKPVTLSCSQTLNHNVMYWYQQKSSQAPKLLFHYYDKDFNNEADTPDNFQSRRPNTSFCFLDIRSPGLGDTAMYLCATSRLAVGPGELFFGEGSRLTVL.

This clonotype was observed a handful of times. The chain employs TRBV7-2 and TRBJ2-7; possible D gene TRBD1, 5 bases. The V end lost 5 bases, the J end lost 3 bases, and 17 bases lay between the germline ends. The CDR3 contains 15 residues. Per the germline V gene, CDR1 is SGHTA and CDR2 is FQGNSA. CDR3 in amino acids: CASSPLWGRNYEQYF. The CDR3 DNA sequence: TGTGCCAGCAGCCCATTATGGGGCAGAAACTACGAGCAGTACTTC.

This clonotype was observed at least ten times. The chain carries TRBV20-1 and TRBJ2-5, with a weak D call TRBD2 (6 bases). Germline CDR1 is DFQATT and CDR2 is SNEGSKA (reference sequence). V gave up 1 base and J gave up 5 bases, with 14 bases separating them. The CDR3 is 14 amino acids. This CDR3 is CSARGSPGVETQYF. The CDR3 DNA sequence: TGCAGTGCTAGAGGATCCCCGGGGGTGGAGACCCAGTACTTC.

The rearrangement uses TRBV10-3 and TRBJ2-4, with TRBD1 matching 8 bases. Germline lookup yields CDR1 ENHRY and CDR2 SYGVKD. The CDR3 runs to 14 residues. J lost 6 bases, V lost 5 bases, and 6 bases had no gene match. CDR3 amino acids: CAISPDRDRNIQYF. CDR3 in DNA: TGTGCCATCAGTCCGGACAGGGACAGAAACATTCAGTACTTC.